The 9 T cell receptor beta chains reported below all come from one sample, sequenced in a study of cytomegalovirus exposure and HLA in healthy donors (dated by TCRdb to about 2017). Library preparation was by the immunoSEQ multiplex PCR assay. For the multiplex PCR, a mixture combining 60 forward primers for TCR Vbeta segments and 13 reverse primers for TCR Jbeta segments was used. The source is immuneACCESS, and TCRdb retained only in-frame sequences with V and J called. Part of the clones is not carried over; for the studies checked, unresolved V genes explain less than half of this, and the remainder is unexplained. The sample data list 95,000 to 150,000 clones, and 77% of these were observed just once. The ten top clones hold about 3.9% of the sample. Sequencing used PBMCs. These receptors were obtained from a human donor in good health.

This sequence joins TRBV9 and TRBJ1-1; TRBD1 is a possible D gene (5 bases). Germline V gene data show CDR1 as SGDLS and CDR2 as YYNGEE. The V end lost 4 bases, the J end lost 4 bases, and 23 bases lay between the germline ends. The CDR3 runs to 17 residues. CDR3 loop: CASSSSVSGFGFTEAFF. Here the CDR3 DNA reads TGTGCCAGCAGCTCTAGCGTGTCAGGGTTTGGGTTCACTGAAGCTTTCTTT.

The rearrangement links TRBV29-1 to TRBJ2-7, with TRBD1 matching over 8 bases. CDR1 is SQVTM, CDR2 ANQGSEA, per germline. Losses at the gene ends were 7 bases for V and 2 bases for J; bases not matched to a gene: 7. The CDR3 runs to 13 residues. CDR3 sequence (DNA): TGCAGCGCACGGACAGGGATCCCCTACGAGCAGTACTTC. Protein product: CSARTGIPYEQYF.

This clone was found a few times. An end of the junction does not agree with germline; a read error may underlie this. The chain employs TRBV6-1 and TRBJ2-5; D might be TRBD1 (6 bases). The CDR3 has 14 residues. Germline lookup yields CDR1 MNHNS and CDR2 SASEGT. This chain's CDR3 is CASSTGQGQGTQYF. The CDR3 nucleotides are TGTGCCAGCAGCACAGGGCAGGGCCAAGGGACCCAGTACTTC.

The J gene is TRBJ1-3, the V gene TRBV6-5; D ambiguous. CDR3 length equals 13 residues. Germline CDR1 and CDR2: MNHEY and SVGAGI. Trimming stripped 6 bases from V and 1 base from J, with 7 bases between. The CDR3 coding sequence is TGTGCCAGCAGCCCTTCGTCTGGAAACACCATATATTTT. Protein sequence: CASSPSSGNTIYF.

V usage is TRBV19 and J usage is TRBJ1-2; TRBD1 matches at 11 bases. V shed 5 bases, J shed 7 bases, and the junction held 6 bases outside the gene matches. CDR1 LNHDA and CDR2 SQIVND come from the germline V gene (reference sequence). This CDR3 comprises 14 residues. The CDR3: CASSDGTGGFGYTF. CDR3 bases: TGTGCCAGTAGTGACGGGACAGGGGGGTTTGGCTACACCTTC. The variable domain in full, with the rest retrieved from reference TRBV19 and TRBJ1-2, is DGGITQSPKYLFRKEGQNVTLSCEQNLNHDAMYWYRQDPGQGLRLIYYSQIVNDFQKGDIAEGYSVSREKKESFPLTVTSAQKNPTAFYLCASSDGTGGFGYTFGSGTRLTVV.

The J gene is TRBJ2-7, the V gene TRBV5-4, with 7 bases identical to TRBD1. The V gene's germline CDR1 is SGHNT and CDR2 YYREEE (reference sequence). Germline trimming cut 4 bases from V and 2 bases from J; bases unmatched to any gene: 9. This CDR3 is built from 15 residues. The CDR3: CASSLPGQRTYEQYF. As DNA, the CDR3 is TGTGCCAGCAGCCTGCCGGGACAGAGGACCTACGAGCAGTACTTC.

J is TRBJ1-2 and V is TRBV9; D is undetermined. This CDR3 has 15 residues. CDR1 is SGDLS, CDR2 YYNGEE, per germline. V shed 5 bases and J shed 4 bases, with 18 bases lying between them. CDR3 bases: TGTGCCAGCAGATCGGGGAGTTCCTACGTCTATGGCTACACCTTC. Amino acids: CASRSGSSYVYGYTF.

The chain employs TRBV5-1 and TRBJ2-7; 9 bases map to TRBD2. The germline V gene encodes CDR1 SGHRS and CDR2 YFSETQ. Trimming cost V 2 bases and J 5 bases; bases outside gene matches: 8. There are 15 residues in the CDR3. The DNA of the CDR3 is TGCGCCAGCAGCTTATCCGGGACTAGCCCCAACGAGCAGTACTTC. Amino acids: CASSLSGTSPNEQYF.

V is TRBV25-1 and J is TRBJ2-1, with TRBD2 identical over 14 bases. Germline CDR1 is MGHDK and CDR2 is SYGVNS. The CDR3 runs to 15 residues. The V and J ends lost 3 bases and 10 bases, in that order; junction bases with no gene match: 5. The CDR3 spells CASSEGLAGVGEQFF. The DNA for the CDR3 is TGTGCCAGCAGTGAGGGACTAGCGGGAGTAGGAGAGCAGTTCTTC. Together with reference TRBV25-1 and TRBJ2-1, the CDR3 gives the full variable domain: EADIYQTPRYLVIGTGKKITLECSQTMGHDKMYWYQQDPGMELHLIHYSYGVNSTEKGDLSSESTVSRIRTEHFPLTLESARPSHTSQYLCASSEGLAGVGEQFFGPGTRLTVL.